This section outlines one T cell receptor (beta chain) sequence together with its context. In the original analysis: From reference gene primer amplification, estimates of nucleated cell counts were derived. The protocol was immunoSEQ multiplex PCR, while the TCRdb copy is restricted to in-frame clones and leaves out a portion. V, J and clone size derive from that table, while D and trimming were established from the DNA sequence. This repertoire shows a few hundred thousand clones, more than 70% found once; its top ten account for 0.95% to 1%. The data originate from a study of blood T cell repertoires in COVID-19. Sample: peripheral blood. This receptor was taken from a middle-aged woman who had recovered from COVID-19.

The CDR3 sequence: CASVPRDRANYGYTF. CDR3 sequence (DNA): TGTGCCAGCGTACCCCGGGACAGAGCTAACTATGGCTACACCTTC. The rearrangement joins TRBV27 to TRBJ1-2; the match to TRBD1 covers 7 bases. The V gene's germline CDR1 is MNHEY and CDR2 SMNVEV (reference sequence). V shed 8 bases and J 0 bases; nucleotides not matched to a gene: 9. The CDR3 is made up of 15 amino acids.